Here is one T cell receptor beta chain with its context. The target antigen is unknown. The record originates from a study of breast tumors, draining lymph nodes, adjacent tissues. Broader study findings: Tumor and nontumor repertoires were significantly more similar in luminal-like than in basal-like breast cancer. Most tumor T cells seemingly derive from lymph node, then expand in tumor.

Axillary draining lymph nodes of breast cancer patients supplied the node samples. TCRdb re-derived calls from the multiplex PCR reads in MiXCR, one entry per CDR3 protein. The profile covers over 250,000 distinct CDR3 sequences, with 30% to 35% appearing a single time and approximately 1% taken by the ten largest. V lost 4 bases and J lost 5; bases outside the gene matches: 7. CDR3 length: 15 amino acids. Input material: axillary lymph node tissue. The V call is TRBV12-3 or TRBV12-4, the J call TRBJ2-5, with 10 bases fitting TRBD2. The source of this sequence is a female donor with breast cancer. Some clones in this sample may be carry-over from other donors' samples. The DNA of the CDR3 is TGTGCCAGCAGTTCATCAGCGGGAGGGTTGGAGACCCAGTACTTC. It translates to CASSSSAGGLETQYF.